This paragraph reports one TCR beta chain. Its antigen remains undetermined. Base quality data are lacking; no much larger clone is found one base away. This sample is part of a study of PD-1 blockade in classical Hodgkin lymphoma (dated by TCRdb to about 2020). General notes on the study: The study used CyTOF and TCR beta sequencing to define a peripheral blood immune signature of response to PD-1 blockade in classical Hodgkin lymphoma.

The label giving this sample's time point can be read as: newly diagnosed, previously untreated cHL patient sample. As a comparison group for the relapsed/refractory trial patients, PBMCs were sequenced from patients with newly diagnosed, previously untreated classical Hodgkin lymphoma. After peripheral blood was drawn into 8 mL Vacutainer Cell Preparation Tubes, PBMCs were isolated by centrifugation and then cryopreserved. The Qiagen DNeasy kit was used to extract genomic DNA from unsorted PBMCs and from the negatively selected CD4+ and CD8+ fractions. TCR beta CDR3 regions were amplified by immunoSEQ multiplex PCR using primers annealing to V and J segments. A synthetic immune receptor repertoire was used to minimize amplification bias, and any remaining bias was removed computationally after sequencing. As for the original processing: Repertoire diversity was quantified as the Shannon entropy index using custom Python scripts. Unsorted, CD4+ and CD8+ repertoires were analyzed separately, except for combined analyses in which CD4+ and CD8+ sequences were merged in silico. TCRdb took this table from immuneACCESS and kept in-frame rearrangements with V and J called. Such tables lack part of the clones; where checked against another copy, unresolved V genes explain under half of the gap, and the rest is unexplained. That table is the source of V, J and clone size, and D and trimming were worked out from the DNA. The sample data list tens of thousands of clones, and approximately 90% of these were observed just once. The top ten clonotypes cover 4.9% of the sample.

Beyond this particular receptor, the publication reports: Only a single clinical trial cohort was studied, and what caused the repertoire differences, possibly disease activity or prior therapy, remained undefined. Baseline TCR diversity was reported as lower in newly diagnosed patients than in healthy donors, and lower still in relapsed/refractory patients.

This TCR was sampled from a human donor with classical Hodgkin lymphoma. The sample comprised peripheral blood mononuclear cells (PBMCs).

The nucleotides are TGCAGCACTGGTGGGCCGGGGCACAATGAGCAGTTCTTC. This encodes CSTGGPGHNEQFF. The chain is assembled from TRBV29-1 and TRBJ2-1; the D gene is perhaps TRBD1 or TRBD2, as each covers 5 bases. V and J lose 8 bases and 5 bases, and a span of 16 bases separates them. The CDR3 measures 13 amino acids from cysteine to phenylalanine. CDR3 DNA is the only sequence kept; it has 39 bases, read in frame from the first base. The germline V gene provides CDR1 SQVTM and CDR2 ANQGSEA.